This entry lists 5 T cell receptor beta chains sequenced from one sample in a study of identical twins. TCRdb reanalysed the 5' RACE reads using MiXCR and keeps one entry per CDR3 protein. The data hold about 530,000 distinct CDR3 sequences, with more than 20% observed a single time. These data were also reused for a study on yellow fever vaccine responses in identical twins.

Sequenced material: CD4+ T cells sorted from blood. The receptor set was obtained from a woman between 18 and 29 years old in good health.

This clonotype has only a few counts. The chain recombines TRBV12-3 or TRBV12-4 with TRBJ2-7; TRBD1 agrees at 7 bases. CDR3 length: 14 residues. The V gene end was trimmed by 6 bases and the J gene end by 2 bases; junction bases not matched to a gene: 7. DNA of the CDR3: TGTGCCAGCAGCCCCGGGACAGCAACCTACGAGCAGTACTTC. It encodes CASSPGTATYEQYF.

This clonotype was counted only a few times. The chain is built from TRBV24-1 and TRBJ2-3, with D perhaps TRBD1 (6 bases). The CDR3 has 16 amino acids. From germline, CDR1 is KGHDR and CDR2 SFDVKD. V was trimmed by 4 bases and J by 0 bases, leaving 13 bases between them. DNA for the CDR3: TGTGCCACCAGTGACCCCAGGGGTCTAAGCACAGATACGCAGTATTTT. Translation gives CATSDPRGLSTDTQYF.

The genes are TRBV6-1 and TRBJ2-3, with 11 bases fitting TRBD2. V lost 4 bases and J lost 3; bases outside the gene matches: 6. This CDR3 has 16 amino acids. The germline V gene has CDR1 MNHNS and CDR2 SASEGT. The CDR3 nucleotides are TGTGCCAGCAGTGTCCTCCTAGCGGGAGGAACAGATACGCAGTATTTT. It translates to CASSVLLAGGTDTQYF.

The chain is built from TRBV2 and TRBJ1-5; 10 positions match TRBD1. V lost 10 bases to trimming and J lost 3 bases; unmatched junction nucleotides: 9. The germline V gene encodes CDR1 SNHLY and CDR2 FYNNEI. The CDR3 sequence is 15 residues long. For the CDR3, the DNA is TGTGCCACCCAGGGGACAGGGGCCCTCAATCAGCCCCAGCATTTT. This codes for CATQGTGALNQPQHF.

The V and J genes are TRBV6-1 and TRBJ1-5, with D unclear. V lost 7 bases, J lost 1 base, and 14 bases lay in between. The germline V gene has CDR1 MNHNS and CDR2 SASEGT. This CDR3 comprises 15 residues. The CDR3 DNA reads as TGTGCCAGCACCCTCGGAACACCCAGCAATCAGCCCCAGCATTTT. It encodes CASTLGTPSNQPQHF.